This TCR beta chain was identified in a study of T cell changes during pregnancy in multiple sclerosis. The protocol was immunoSEQ multiplex PCR, while the TCRdb copy is restricted to in-frame clones and leaves out a portion. The table lists around 57,000 clones, roughly 91% of them singletons. This clonotype was obtained from a female donor in good health, enrolled as a control in a pregnancy study. The specimen was peripheral blood, collected after pregnancy.

CDR3 protein: CASSLAGAGETQYF. The CDR3 nucleotides are TGTGCCAGCAGCTTAGCAGGGGCCGGAGAGACCCAGTACTTC. J is TRBJ2-5 and V is TRBV7-9, with a possible D match to TRBD1 (5 bases). The CDR3 runs to 14 residues. Trimming removed 0 bases at V and 4 bases at J, with 9 bases between. The germline V gene encodes CDR1 SEHNR and CDR2 FQNEAQ (reference sequence). The full variable domain, rest sourced from reference TRBV7-9 and TRBJ2-5, is DTGVSQNPRHKITKRGQNVTFRCDPISEHNRLYWYRQTLGQGPEFLTYFQNEAQLEKSRLLSDRFSAERPKGSFSTLEIQRTEQGDSAMYLCASSLAGAGETQYFGPGTRLLVL.